Below are 13 T cell receptor beta chains sequenced from a single sample in a study of blood T cell repertoires in COVID-19. Profiling relied on immunoSEQ multiplex PCR, and the TCRdb table lists in-frame clones only, not all of them. Of roughly 250,000 clones in the sample, 85% to 90% were seen once. Material for sequencing was PBMCs or T cells enriched from blood (not recorded which). The receptor set was obtained from a man aged 45 to 65 who had been exposed to COVID-19.

The chain joins TRBV11-2 to TRBJ1-1; D possibly corresponds to TRBD1 (6 bases). The CDR3 totals 16 residues. Germline assignment: CDR1 SGHAT and CDR2 FQNNGV. V was pared by 0 bases and J by 0 bases, with 11 bases between. The CDR3 region has the DNA TGTGCCAGCAGCTTAGATGCTGGACAGATGAACACTGAAGCTTTCTTT. It encodes CASSLDAGQMNTEAFF.

The chain combines TRBV3-1 (or the pseudogene TRBV3-2) with TRBJ2-5; possibly TRBD2 for D (6 bases). The CDR3 consists of 17 residues. Germline CDR1 LGHDT, CDR2 YNNKEL (reference sequence). V gave up 3 bases and J gave up 5 bases, with 22 bases separating them. CDR3 loop: CASSQSRQRGGWETQYF. The CDR3 DNA reads TGTGCCAGCAGCCAGTCCCGACAAAGGGGAGGCTGGGAGACCCAGTACTTC.

The chain links TRBV10-3 to TRBJ1-1; maybe TRBD1 (5 bases). Trimming pared 10 bases from V and 1 base from J, leaving 13 bases between. Germline values: CDR1 ENHRY, CDR2 SYGVKD. This CDR3 has 13 residues. CDR3 residues: CATRGRANTEAFF. The CDR3 bases are TGTGCCACCCGTGGCAGGGCGAACACTGAAGCTTTCTTT.

This chain joins TRBV19 and TRBJ2-7, with TRBD1 matching 7 bases. Per germline, CDR1 LNHDA and CDR2 SQIVND (reference sequence). This CDR3 is 16 amino acids long. J was trimmed by 0 bases and V by 6 bases; bases with no gene match: 11. CDR3 DNA sequence: TGTGCCAGTAGCCCCTCGGGACAGCCCAGCTCCTACGAGCAGTACTTC. It specifies CASSPSGQPSSYEQYF.

The chain combines TRBV5-1 with TRBJ1-2, with D unclear. With 0 bases removed from V and 8 bases from J, the gap between germline ends came to 14 bases. The germline gives CDR1 SGHRS, CDR2 YFSETQ. The length of the CDR3 is 14 residues. CDR3 region: CASSLADAERGYTF. The CDR3 DNA is TGCGCCAGCAGCTTGGCAGATGCGGAGCGGGGCTACACCTTC.

This clone was seen a single time. The chain joins TRBV14 to TRBJ1-6; D may be TRBD1 (5 bases). This CDR3 is 14 amino acids long. Germline-derived CDR1 and CDR2 are SGHDN and FVKESK. Trimming took off 0 bases at V and 9 bases at J, with 9 bases between the two ends. The chain's CDR3 is CASSQDQGASPLHF. The CDR3 DNA sequence: TGTGCCAGCAGCCAAGATCAAGGGGCTTCACCCCTCCACTTT.

The V call is TRBV9, the J call TRBJ2-1; D may be TRBD2 (6 bases). The germline CDR1 and CDR2 sequences are SGDLS and YYNGEE. Trimming left V 4 bases short and J 2 bases short, with 13 bases between. The CDR3 has 15 amino acids. CDR3 DNA: TGTGCCAGCAGCCGAGGAGGGTCCCCCTACAATGAGCAGTTCTTC. Protein product: CASSRGGSPYNEQFF.

The chain couples TRBV18 to TRBJ1-6, with 8 bases aligning to TRBD1. V trimming: 3 bases; J trimming: 10 bases; junction bases outside the gene matches: 5. CDR1 is KGHSH and CDR2 is LQKENI in the germline V gene. This CDR3 has 14 residues. The CDR3 loop reads CASSPGQVGSPLHF. CDR3 DNA: TGTGCCAGCTCACCGGGACAGGTTGGGTCACCCCTCCACTTT.

This clone came up once. The gene calls are TRBV28 and TRBJ2-3; 10 nucleotides agree with TRBD2. V trimming: 5 bases; J trimming: 1 base; junction bases outside the gene matches: 6. The CDR3 has 16 residues. CDR1 MDHEN and CDR2 SYDVKM come from the germline V gene. The CDR3: CASSPALAGGTDTQYF. The CDR3 DNA reads TGTGCCAGCAGTCCAGCCCTAGCGGGGGGCACAGATACGCAGTATTTT.

The count of this clone is one. The chain employs TRBV15 and TRBJ1-2; possibly TRBD1 for D (6 bases). This CDR3 spans 15 amino acids. Trimming shortened V by 5 bases and J by 2 bases, and 15 bases separated the two germline ends. Germline V gene data show CDR1 as LNHNV and CDR2 as YYDKDF (reference sequence). The CDR3 reads CATSRGGPGNYGYTF. CDR3 in DNA: TGTGCCACCAGCCGCGGGGGGCCGGGAAACTATGGCTACACCTTC. Combining the CDR3 with reference TRBV15 and TRBJ1-2 gives the whole variable domain DAMVIQNPRYQVTQFGKPVTLSCSQTLNHNVMYWYQQKSSQAPKLLFHYYDKDFNNEADTPDNFQSRRPNTSFCFLDIRSPGLGDTAMYLCATSRGGPGNYGYTFGSGTRLTVV.

This clone appeared a single time. Written as DNA, the CDR3 is TGTGCCAGCAGCACAAGACAGGGGGCGAATTCACCCCTCCACTTT. It codes for CASSTRQGANSPLHF. The V and J genes are TRBV7-8 and TRBJ1-6; 10 bases agree with TRBD1. The J segment lost 7 bases and the V segment lost 5 bases, leaving 5 bases of the junction unmatched. The CDR3 runs 15 residues. The V gene's germline CDR1 is SGHVS and CDR2 FQNEAQ.

The J gene is TRBJ1-4, the V gene TRBV28; D gene ambiguous. Germline loops: CDR1 MDHEN, CDR2 SYDVKM. The V and J ends lost 5 bases and 6 bases respectively, with 13 bases between them. CDR3 length: 14 amino acids. The CDR3 DNA reads TGTGCCAGCAGTCAACCGGAGGGTGATGAAAAACTGTTTTTT. It encodes CASSQPEGDEKLFF.

The V gene is TRBV7-9, the J gene TRBJ2-3; 7 bases fit TRBD1. The germline gives CDR1 SEHNR, CDR2 FQNEAQ (reference sequence). The CDR3 covers 14 residues. The junction had 2 bases not matched to a gene; V was cut back by 5 bases and J by 0 bases. DNA of the CDR3: TGTGCCAGCAGCCGGACAGGAAGCACAGATACGCAGTATTTT. Encoded protein: CASSRTGSTDTQYF.